This is a list of T cell receptor beta chains from one sample in a study of cytomegalovirus exposure and HLA in healthy donors. The method was immunoSEQ multiplex PCR; TCRdb's version includes in-frame clones alone and lacks a portion of them. The sample records about 130,000 clones, over 70% being singletons. The sequenced sample consisted of PBMCs. The receptors derive from a woman between 40 and 55 years old in good health and CMV-seronegative. The CDR3 runs from the conserved cysteine through the conserved F or W. Each record gives: V gene, J gene, clone size, D gene, CDR3 protein, CDR3 DNA. A D gene is named only where the DNA matches it firmly. Clone size is given for some rows only: seen once, a few or many times, or a class if the clone is expanded.

V: TRBV19
J: TRBJ2-3
size: few
D: NA
CDR3: CASSNGLFTDTQYF
DNA: TGTGCCAGTAGTAACGGACTGTTCACAGATACGCAGTATTTT

V: TRBV5-6
J: TRBJ2-2
size: NA
D: NA
CDR3: CASSPGTRWSFGSGELFF
DNA: TGTGCCAGCAGCCCCGGGACAAGGTGGTCGTTCGGCTCCGGGGAGCTGTTTTTT

V: TRBV6-6
J: TRBJ1-1
size: once
D: TRBD1
CDR3: CASSYQGQMAFF
DNA: TGTGCCAGCAGTTATCAGGGACAGATGGCTTTCTTT

V: TRBV7-2
J: TRBJ1-2
size: NA
D: NA
CDR3: CASSSKAQGNYGYTF
DNA: TGTGCCAGCAGCTCAAAGGCCCAGGGGAACTATGGCTACACCTTC

V: TRBV7-2
J: TRBJ2-1
size: NA
D: TRBD2
CDR3: CASSGWASGINEQFF
DNA: TGTGCCAGCAGCGGTTGGGCTAGCGGCATCAATGAGCAGTTCTTC

V: TRBV5-1
J: TRBJ2-7
size: NA
D: TRBD1
CDR3: CASSLVGQGVAYEQYF
DNA: TGCGCCAGCAGCTTGGTAGGACAGGGGGTAGCCTACGAGCAGTACTTC

V: TRBV7-7
J: TRBJ2-5
size: NA
D: NA
CDR3: CASSLGVRGQETQYF
DNA: TGTGCCAGCAGCTTAGGGGTCCGGGGGCAAGAGACCCAGTACTTC

V: TRBV7-9
J: TRBJ2-7
size: NA
D: NA
CDR3: CASSATHYEQYF
DNA: TGTGCCAGCAGCGCTACCCACTACGAGCAGTACTTC

V: TRBV29-1
J: TRBJ2-2
size: NA
D: TRBD2
CDR3: CSVQGLAGSGELFF
DNA: TGCAGCGTGCAAGGACTAGCGGGGAGCGGGGAGCTGTTTTTT

V: TRBV28
J: TRBJ2-1
size: once
D: NA
CDR3: CASSFVGGLYNEQFF
DNA: TGTGCCAGCAGTTTTGTTGGGGGCCTATACAATGAGCAGTTCTTC

V: TRBV10-2
J: TRBJ2-1
size: NA
D: NA
CDR3: CASSEQINIYNEQFF
DNA: TGCGCCAGCAGTGAGCAGATTAATATTTACAATGAGCAGTTCTTC

V: TRBV7-9
J: TRBJ1-5
size: once
D: TRBD1
CDR3: CASSRDRGNQPQHF
DNA: TGTGCCAGCAGCCGGGACAGGGGCAATCAGCCCCAGCATTTT

V: TRBV11-3
J: TRBJ2-1
size: NA
D: TRBD2
CDR3: CASSLSLAGGGQFF
DNA: TGTGCCAGCAGCTTGAGTCTAGCGGGTGGAGGGCAGTTCTTC

V: TRBV6-1
J: TRBJ2-5
size: NA
D: NA
CDR3: CASSRTRGSEETQYF
DNA: TGTGCCAGCAGTAGAACCAGGGGCAGCGAAGAGACCCAGTACTTC

V: TRBV7-2
J: TRBJ2-2
size: few
D: NA
CDR3: CASSLYYRGELFF
DNA: TGTGCCAGCAGCCTCTACTACCGGGGGGAGCTGTTTTTT

V: TRBV14
J: TRBJ1-1
size: few
D: NA
CDR3: CASSQDTGWDTEAFF
DNA: TGTGCCAGCAGCCAAGATACAGGATGGGACACTGAAGCTTTCTTT

V: TRBV28
J: TRBJ2-1
size: NA
D: TRBD1
CDR3: CASSSGTGGRNEQFF
DNA: TGTGCCAGCAGTTCCGGGACAGGGGGCAGGAATGAGCAGTTCTTC

V: TRBV6-1
J: TRBJ1-6
size: NA
D: NA
CDR3: CASSDKGVGGVGYNSPLHF
DNA: TGTGCCAGCAGTGATAAGGGGGTGGGTGGGGTTGGATATAATTCACCCCTCCACTTT

V: TRBV18
J: TRBJ1-5
size: few
D: NA
CDR3: CASSAQVQPQHF
DNA: TGTGCCAGCTCAGCCCAGGTTCAGCCCCAGCATTTT

V: TRBV19
J: TRBJ1-5
size: NA
D: NA
CDR3: CASSIGSGYQPQHF
DNA: TGTGCCAGTAGTATAGGGTCGGGGTATCAGCCCCAGCATTTT

V: TRBV11-2
J: TRBJ2-1
size: NA
D: NA
CDR3: CASGHTRLVRAEQFF
DNA: TGTGCCAGCGGGCATACAAGGCTCGTGCGTGCTGAGCAGTTCTTC

V: TRBV2
J: TRBJ1-1
size: NA
D: TRBD1
CDR3: CASSLGTGNEAFF
DNA: TGTGCCAGCAGCCTAGGGACAGGGAATGAAGCTTTCTTT

V: TRBV7-9
J: TRBJ2-5
size: once
D: TRBD1
CDR3: CASSFGDSGRETQYF
DNA: TGTGCCAGCAGCTTTGGGGACAGCGGCCGGGAGACCCAGTACTTC

V: TRBV7-2
J: TRBJ2-7
size: few
D: NA
CDR3: CASSPSWRDSYEQYF
DNA: TGTGCCAGCAGCCCTAGCTGGCGGGACTCCTACGAGCAGTACTTC

V: TRBV7-9
J: TRBJ2-1
size: NA
D: TRBD2
CDR3: CASTLAGDDEQFF
DNA: TGTGCCAGCACACTAGCGGGAGATGATGAGCAGTTCTTC

V: TRBV29-1
J: TRBJ1-4
size: NA
D: NA
CDR3: CSVGSEGAHPNEKLFF
DNA: TGCAGCGTTGGTTCGGAAGGGGCACATCCTAATGAAAAACTGTTTTTT

V: TRBV10-3
J: TRBJ2-5
size: NA
D: TRBD2
CDR3: CAISDSGGPQETQYF
DNA: TGTGCCATCAGTGATTCGGGGGGTCCCCAAGAGACCCAGTACTTC

V: TRBV18
J: TRBJ1-2
size: NA
D: TRBD1
CDR3: CASSPVEGAGYYGYTF
DNA: TGTGCCAGCTCACCCGTGGAGGGGGCAGGATATTATGGCTACACCTTC

V: TRBV7-9
J: TRBJ2-2
size: few
D: TRBD1
CDR3: CASSRTGTGDTGELFF
DNA: TGTGCCAGCAGCCGAACCGGGACAGGGGATACCGGGGAGCTGTTTTTT

V: TRBV28
J: TRBJ2-7
size: NA
D: NA
CDR3: CASSLESGYQREQYF
DNA: TGTGCCAGCAGTTTGGAGTCGGGTTACCAACGCGAGCAGTACTTC

V: TRBV27
J: TRBJ2-1
size: few
D: TRBD2
CDR3: CASKISGRNEQFF
DNA: TGTGCCAGCAAAATTAGCGGGAGGAATGAGCAGTTCTTC

V: TRBV6-5
J: TRBJ1-1
size: once
D: TRBD1
CDR3: CASSYATGLNTEAFF
DNA: TGTGCCAGCAGTTACGCGACAGGGTTGAACACTGAAGCTTTCTTT

V: TRBV7-9
J: TRBJ1-4
size: once
D: TRBD1
CDR3: CASSPRSDRATGKLFF
DNA: TGTGCCAGCAGCCCTCGGTCGGACAGGGCAACGGGAAAACTGTTTTTT

V: TRBV7-9
J: TRBJ1-3
size: NA
D: NA
CDR3: CASSPVGGSGNTIYF
DNA: TGTGCCAGCAGCCCGGTGGGGGGATCTGGAAACACCATATATTTT

V: TRBV5-6
J: TRBJ2-3
size: NA
D: NA
CDR3: CASSNRGTDTQYF
DNA: TGTGCCAGCAGCAATCGGGGCACAGATACGCAGTATTTT

V: TRBV19
J: TRBJ2-1
size: NA
D: NA
CDR3: CATGLTSYNEQFF
DNA: TGTGCCACCGGACTAACCTCCTACAATGAGCAGTTCTTC

V: TRBV28
J: TRBJ2-1
size: NA
D: NA
CDR3: CASSLGDNSYNEQFF
DNA: TGTGCCAGCAGTTTAGGGGACAACTCCTACAATGAGCAGTTCTTC

V: TRBV4-2
J: TRBJ2-2
size: once
D: TRBD2
CDR3: CASSQDRGGREGRQGPWELFF
DNA: TGTGCCAGCAGCCAAGATCGAGGAGGGCGGGAGGGCCGCCAAGGGCCATGGGAGCTGTTTTTT

V: TRBV9
J: TRBJ2-2
size: NA
D: TRBD2
CDR3: CASSTRIGSGLAFTGELFF
DNA: TGTGCCAGCAGCACAAGGATTGGGTCGGGACTAGCGTTCACCGGGGAGCTGTTTTTT

V: TRBV4-2
J: TRBJ1-6
size: NA
D: NA
CDR3: CASRQVVRVHNSPLHF
DNA: TGTGCCAGCAGACAAGTCGTCAGGGTCCATAATTCACCCCTCCACTTT

V: TRBV4-2
J: TRBJ2-2
size: NA
D: TRBD2
CDR3: CASRQGSGGAAGELFF
DNA: TGTGCCAGCAGGCAGGGTAGCGGGGGGGCGGCCGGGGAGCTGTTTTTT

V: TRBV4-2
J: TRBJ1-1
size: NA
D: NA
CDR3: CASRGGLQENTEAFF
DNA: TGTGCCAGCAGGGGGGGATTGCAGGAGAACACTGAAGCTTTCTTT

V: TRBV9
J: TRBJ2-5
size: once
D: TRBD2
CDR3: CASSVLAGEGETQYF
DNA: TGTGCCAGCAGCGTACTAGCGGGAGAAGGAGAGACCCAGTACTTC

V: TRBV2
J: TRBJ1-2
size: NA
D: NA
CDR3: CASSELLLNYGYTF
DNA: TGTGCCAGCAGTGAACTCTTACTTAACTATGGCTACACCTTC

V: TRBV7-8
J: TRBJ1-1
size: NA
D: NA
CDR3: CASWETGPLNTEAFF
DNA: TGTGCCAGCTGGGAAACAGGGCCTTTGAACACTGAAGCTTTCTTT

V: TRBV4-2
J: TRBJ2-7
size: NA
D: TRBD1
CDR3: CASSPGTGGSYEQYF
DNA: TGTGCCAGCAGCCCGGGTACAGGGGGCTCCTACGAGCAGTACTTC

V: TRBV10-3
J: TRBJ2-3
size: NA
D: NA
CDR3: CAISDARDTQYF
DNA: TGTGCCATCAGTGACGCGAGGGATACGCAGTATTTT

V: TRBV14
J: TRBJ1-1
size: NA
D: NA
CDR3: CASLSTIASRGTEAFF
DNA: TGTGCCAGCTTATCTACTATAGCCTCTCGGGGCACTGAAGCTTTCTTT

V: TRBV29-1
J: TRBJ1-2
size: few
D: TRBD1
CDR3: CSAPGQYGYTF
DNA: TGCAGCGCCCCGGGACAGTATGGCTACACCTTC

V: TRBV6-1
J: TRBJ1-5
size: NA
D: NA
CDR3: CASRAQDSQPQHF
DNA: TGTGCCAGCAGGGCACAGGATAGTCAGCCCCAGCATTTT

V: TRBV19
J: TRBJ2-1
size: NA
D: TRBD2
CDR3: CASSPLAGGPLYNEQFF
DNA: TGTGCCAGTAGTCCCCTAGCGGGGGGGCCGCTCTACAATGAGCAGTTCTTC

V: TRBV5-1
J: TRBJ1-1
size: NA
D: TRBD1
CDR3: CASSLLERTGANTEAFF
DNA: TGCGCCAGCAGCTTGTTAGAGAGGACAGGGGCGAACACTGAAGCTTTCTTT

V: TRBV15
J: TRBJ2-1
size: once
D: TRBD1
CDR3: CATSRSTGKYNEQFF
DNA: TGTGCCACCAGCAGATCGACAGGGAAGTACAATGAGCAGTTCTTC

V: TRBV5-1
J: TRBJ2-2
size: NA
D: NA
CDR3: CASSLSPGTGELFF
DNA: TGCGCCAGCAGCTTGAGCCCCGGGACCGGGGAGCTGTTTTTT

V: TRBV6-5
J: TRBJ2-1
size: NA
D: TRBD2
CDR3: CASRELAGVYNEQFF
DNA: TGTGCCAGCCGGGAACTAGCGGGAGTTTACAATGAGCAGTTCTTC

V: TRBV6-5
J: TRBJ2-1
size: NA
D: TRBD1
CDR3: CASRRDRGSKNEQFF
DNA: TGTGCCAGCAGGAGGGACAGGGGAAGTAAGAATGAGCAGTTCTTC

V: TRBV5-1
J: TRBJ1-5
size: NA
D: NA
CDR3: CASSGGPVDGGNQPQHF
DNA: TGCGCCAGCAGCGGGGGCCCGGTGGACGGGGGCAATCAGCCCCAGCATTTT

V: TRBV7-9
J: TRBJ2-1
size: NA
D: NA
CDR3: CASSPGERSYNEQFF
DNA: TGTGCCAGCAGCCCCGGGGAGCGCTCCTACAATGAGCAGTTCTTC

V: TRBV28
J: TRBJ2-3
size: few
D: NA
CDR3: CASSLSRWAPDTQYF
DNA: TGTGCCAGCAGCCTATCCCGGTGGGCGCCAGATACGCAGTATTTT

V: TRBV2
J: TRBJ2-1
size: NA
D: NA
CDR3: CASKAFRDNEQFF
DNA: TGTGCCAGCAAGGCCTTCCGGGATAATGAGCAGTTCTTC